One sample yielded the 24 T cell receptor beta chains listed below, sequenced in a study of tumor-infiltrating lymphocytes in primary liver carcinoma. A primer matching the constant region was used to make TCR beta cDNA from 500 to 650 ng of total RNA. Three rounds of nested multiplex PCR with slightly modified ARM-PCR produced TCR beta libraries. TRBV1-TRBV30 forward primers paired with a C-beta reverse primer drove the first two PCR rounds, around 9 cycles each. TCRdb ran MiXCR on the multiplex PCR reads and lists one entry per CDR3 protein. The sample includes about 92,000 distinct CDR3 sequences, just under 70% of them seen just once. Co-extracted RNA and DNA came from approximately 20-30 mg of unsorted bulk tissue. Sequenced material: tumor-adjacent normal liver tissue. These receptors were obtained from a man aged 35-49 years with primary liver carcinoma and hepatitis B virus infection.

With respect to this clonotype: This may be a read error: a much more frequent sequence differs by one nucleotide. This chain links TRBV6-1 with TRBJ1-5, with D perhaps matching TRBD1 (6 bases). Per the germline V gene, CDR1 is MNHNS and CDR2 is SASEGT. This CDR3 has 13 residues. CDR3 region: CVSRQAYNQPQHF. For the CDR3, the DNA is TGTGTCAGTCGACAGGCCTACAATCAGCCCCAGCATTTT.

This clonotype has only a few counts. J is TRBJ2-1 and V is TRBV20-1; D call uncertain. The V gene lost 6 bases and the J gene lost 10 bases, with 13 bases spanning the gap. Germline assignment: CDR1 DFQATT and CDR2 SNEGSKA (reference sequence). The CDR3 spans 11 residues. The CDR3 DNA is TGCAGTGCGGAATCTAGTCTCGAGCAGTTCTTC. As protein: CSAESSLEQFF.

This clonotype showed up many times. The chain employs TRBV11-1 and TRBJ2-3; D may correspond to TRBD1 or TRBD2 (5 bases each). Trimming took off 7 bases at V and 8 bases at J, with 10 bases between the two ends. The CDR3 covers 11 residues. Per germline, CDR1 SGHAT and CDR2 FQDESV (reference sequence). Here the CDR3 reads CASTRGATQYF. The CDR3 DNA sequence: TGTGCCAGCACCCGAGGGGCTACGCAGTATTTT.

Worth noting for this clonotype: An end of the junction differs from the germline gene, which may be a read error. The chain is built from TRBV12-3 or TRBV12-4 and TRBJ1-1; TRBD1 matches 7 bases. The CDR3 runs 13 residues. Here the CDR3 reads CDSSVTGLIEAFF. The CDR3 DNA reads as TGTGACAGCAGTGTGACAGGGTTGATTGAAGCTTTCTTT.

The gene calls are TRBV11-2 and TRBJ2-7, with D uncertain. This CDR3 has 15 residues. CDR1 and CDR2 from the germline V gene are SGHAT and FQNNGV. V lost 7 bases, J lost 6 bases, and 22 bases lay in between. In DNA form, the CDR3 reads TGTGCCAGCAACTTGGTTTTAGTGGGATCCCTCGAGCAGTACTTC. This translates into CASNLVLVGSLEQYF.

In the case of this clonotype: A much more abundant neighbour one base away suggests this may be a read error. This chain uses TRBV5-4 with TRBJ2-5, with a possible D match to TRBD1 (6 bases). Per the germline V gene, CDR1 is SGHNT and CDR2 is YYREEE (reference sequence). The V end lost 3 bases, the J end lost 2 bases, and 11 bases lay between the germline ends. CDR3 length: 14 residues. CDR3 sequence reads: CASSSGQTQETQYF. Here the CDR3 DNA reads TGTGCCAGCAGCTCCGGACAGACACAAGAGACCCAGTACTTC.

Concerning this clonotype: A read error is possible here, since a much larger clone lies one base away. The J gene is TRBJ2-1, the V gene TRBV5-4; D is uncertain. The germline V gene has CDR1 SGHNT and CDR2 YYREEE (reference sequence). This CDR3 is built from 17 residues. DNA for the CDR3: TGTGCCAGCAGCTTGGTCGGCAGGCTGGGTGTATACAATGAGCGGTTCTTC. It specifies CASSLVGRLGVYNERFF.

The chain has TRBV5-1 and TRBJ1-2; 7 bases line up with TRBD1. V dropped 0 bases and J dropped 8; count of bases not matched to a gene: 13. There are 16 residues in the CDR3. Germline V lookup: CDR1 SGHRS, CDR2 YFSETQ. CDR3 loop: CASSLDPGGRVDGYTF. The CDR3 coding sequence is TGCGCCAGCAGCTTGGATCCAGGGGGGAGGGTTGACGGCTACACCTTC.

Concerning this clonotype itself: A much larger clone lies one base from this, so it may be a read error. V and J are TRBV12-3 or TRBV12-4 and TRBJ2-1; D is undetermined. The CDR3 covers 15 residues. The CDR3 protein is CASSYGKTSANDQFF. The CDR3 DNA reads TGTGCCAGCAGTTACGGCAAGACCTCTGCCAATGATCAGTTCTTC.

Regarding this clonotype: A much larger clone lies a single base off, so this may be a read error. As the CDR3 is not closed by the conserved phenylalanine or tryptophan, this likely results from a read error. The chain recombines TRBV12-3 or TRBV12-4 with TRBJ2-5; maybe TRBD1 (5 bases). V gave up 6 bases and J gave up 2 bases, with 7 bases separating them. This CDR3 has 12 residues. The CDR3 protein is CASRQGQETQYS. The CDR3 DNA is TGTGCCAGCAGGCAGGGTCAAGAGACCCAGTACTCC.

The rearrangement links TRBV11-2 to TRBJ2-5; the match to TRBD2 covers 10 bases. The CDR3 totals 14 residues. Trimming removed 11 bases from V and 4 bases from J; junction bases left unmatched: 10. Germline values: CDR1 SGHAT, CDR2 FQNNGV. CDR3 sequence (DNA): TGTGCCGGTCAAGCGGGAGGGCCATCAGAGACCCAGTACTTC. This codes for CAGQAGGPSETQYF.

This clonotype occurred many times. This chain connects TRBV6-2 or TRBV6-3 to TRBJ2-7; 8 bases map to TRBD1. Per the germline V gene, CDR1 is MNHEY and CDR2 is SVGEGT. Unmatched junction bases numbered 11, after V lost 10 bases and J lost 9 bases. There are 12 residues in the CDR3. CDR3 amino acids: CATRTGPRVQYF. The CDR3, as DNA: TGTGCCACCAGGACAGGGCCGAGGGTGCAGTACTTC.

With regard to this clonotype: One end of the junction does not line up with germline, which may come from a read error. The V call is TRBV6-5, the J call TRBJ2-3; TRBD1 matches at 8 bases. CDR1 and CDR2 (germline): MNHEY, SVGAGI. CDR3 length: 15 amino acids. DNA of the CDR3: TGTGCCAGCAATTACCGGGACAGGTCTACAGATACGCAGTATTTT. This translates into CASNYRDRSTDTQYF.

Remarks on this clonotype: Compared with germline, one end of the junction differs, possibly owing to a read error. This chain connects TRBV11-2 to TRBJ2-2; D unresolved. This CDR3 is 16 amino acids long. The germline V gene has CDR1 SGHAT and CDR2 FQNNGV. CDR3 sequence: CDSSPTAVWSTGELFF. The CDR3 DNA reads as TGTGACAGCAGCCCCACGGCAGTTTGGAGCACCGGGGAGCTGTTTTTT.

A note on this clonotype: This could be a read error, since a much larger clone is one nucleotide away. V is TRBV5-4 and J is TRBJ2-3, with D unresolved. CDR1 and CDR2 (germline): SGHNT, YYREEE (reference sequence). The CDR3 spans 14 residues. CDR3 region: CSSSPQGKTDTQYF. The CDR3 DNA is TGTTCCAGCAGCCCTCAAGGGAAGACAGATACGCAGTATTTT. The full variable domain, in which reference TRBV5-4 and TRBJ2-3 provide the parts outside the CDR3, is ETGVTQSPTHLIKTRGQQVTLRCSSQSGHNTVSWYQQALGQGPQFIFQYYREEENGRGNFPPRFSGLQFPNYSSELNVNALELDDSALYLCSSSPQGKTDTQYFGPGTRLTVL.

About this clonotype: One junction end disagrees with the germline gene, perhaps due to a read error. The V call is TRBV11-2, the J call TRBJ2-7; no reliable D call. The CDR3 contains 14 residues. Germline CDR1 SGHAT, CDR2 FQNNGV. CDR3 region: CASSLSRSSYERYF. DNA for the CDR3: TGTGCCAGCAGCTTAAGTAGGAGCTCCTACGAGCGGTACTTC.

A word on this clonotype: The junction differs from germline at one of its ends, possibly a read error. The genes are TRBV11-1 and TRBJ2-3, with D perhaps matching TRBD2 (6 bases). The CDR3 has 15 residues. Per the germline V gene, CDR1 is SGHAT and CDR2 is FQDESV (reference sequence). DNA of the CDR3: TGTGCCAGCAACCGGCCTGCGGGGCCTCCAGATACGCAATATTTT. As protein: CASNRPAGPPDTQYF.

For this clonotype: One junction end disagrees with the germline gene, perhaps due to a read error. The V gene is TRBV11-2, the J gene TRBJ2-1; 9 bases fit TRBD1. CDR3 length: 13 residues. Germline loops: CDR1 SGHAT, CDR2 FQNNGV. DNA of the CDR3: TGTGCCAGCAGCTGGGACAGGGACATTGAGAAGTTCTTC. It translates to CASSWDRDIEKFF.

In the case of this clonotype: Given a much more abundant clone one base away, this may be a read error. No conserved phenylalanine or tryptophan ends this CDR3, so it is likely a read error. The rearrangement joins TRBV29-1 to TRBJ1-3; D may be TRBD1 (5 bases). The V end was cut by 4 bases, the J end by 0 bases, with 10 bases between. Germline V gene data show CDR1 as SQVTM and CDR2 as ANQGSEA. The CDR3 is 14 residues long. The CDR3 DNA reads as TGCAGCGTTGGGGGGGGGGACTCTGGAAACACCATATATTCT. It codes for CSVGGGDSGNTIYS.

The rearrangement joins TRBV19 to TRBJ1-1; no firm D call. Germline V gives CDR1 LNHDA, CDR2 SQIVND (reference sequence). Trimming left V 7 bases short and J 14 bases short, with 23 bases between. CDR3 length: 13 residues. DNA for the CDR3: TGTGCCAGTAAAGGCAGCCTGGCCGCTGAGAAATTCTTT. Translation gives CASKGSLAAEKFF.

This clonotype was detected ten times or more. The CDR3 nucleotides read TGTGCCATCAGTGGCAACTACATGAACACTGAAGCTTTCTTT. This translates into CAISGNYMNTEAFF. This chain links TRBV10-3 with TRBJ1-1; D gene ambiguous. This CDR3 contains 14 residues. From germline, CDR1 is ENHRY and CDR2 SYGVKD. Trimming removed 4 bases at V and 0 bases at J, with 9 bases between.

In its sample, this clonotype was seen a few times. Possible read error: a much larger clone is one base away. The genes are TRBV5-6 and TRBJ2-1; D uncertain. The CDR3 extends over 16 amino acids. V was trimmed by 0 bases and J by 6 bases, leaving 16 bases between them. Germline V lookup: CDR1 SGHDT, CDR2 YYEEEE. CDR3 nucleotide sequence: TGTGCCAGCAGCTTGGGTCTTGGCAGACTCTCCAATGAGCAGTTCTTC. Its translation is CASSLGLGRLSNEQFF.

The chain combines TRBV4-1 with TRBJ2-1; 7 bases match TRBD2. Germline CDR1 reads MGHRA; CDR2 reads YSYEKL. This CDR3 is built from 16 residues. With V trimmed by 9 bases and J by 0 bases, 11 bases remained unmatched. The CDR3 nucleotides read TGCGCCAGTAACCAAGCGAGCGGGAACTCCTACAATGAGCAGTTCTTC. As protein: CASNQASGNSYNEQFF.

This chain connects TRBV11-1 to TRBJ2-5; D assignment may be TRBD1 or TRBD2 (5 bases each). V dropped 6 bases and J dropped 5 bases, with 19 bases sitting between them. The CDR3 runs 15 residues. From germline, CDR1 is SGHAT and CDR2 FQDESV (reference sequence). CDR3 sequence: CASRSQLTGRETQYF. In nucleotides, the CDR3 is TGTGCCAGCAGATCACAGTTGACGGGACGGGAGACCCAGTACTTC.